These 29 T cell receptor beta chains came from one sample sequenced in a study of T cell responses to AZD1222 COVID-19 vaccine. The data were produced by immunoSEQ multiplex PCR, yet TCRdb's version contains in-frame clones alone and is incomplete. The data show fewer than 150,000 clones, about 90% seen once. Here the sequenced sample was peripheral blood, taken 28 days after the second AZD1222 dose. The receptors stem from an adult who received the AZD1222 COVID-19 vaccine.

The chain recombines TRBV18 with TRBJ1-1; 7 nucleotides align to TRBD1. Per germline, CDR1 KGHSH and CDR2 LQKENI. Trimming at V came to 4 bases and at J to 0 bases, leaving 5 bases not matched to a gene. CDR3 length: 15 amino acids. The DNA for the CDR3 is TGTGCCAGCTCACAACAGGGACAGTTGAACACTGAAGCTTTCTTT. Encoded protein: CASSQQGQLNTEAFF.

This chain joins TRBV3-1 (or the pseudogene TRBV3-2) and TRBJ1-5; D gene unclear. The CDR3 has 16 amino acids. From germline, CDR1 is LGHDT and CDR2 YNNKEL (reference sequence). Trimming left V 1 base short and J 6 bases short, with 16 bases between. The CDR3 loop is CASSQGGGRASQPQHF. In DNA form, the CDR3 reads TGTGCCAGCAGCCAAGGAGGCGGAAGGGCGAGTCAGCCCCAGCATTTT.

This chain uses TRBV7-2 with TRBJ2-7; D gene ambiguous. Trimming shortened V by 1 base and J by 4 bases, and 11 bases separated the two germline ends. From germline, CDR1 is SGHTA and CDR2 FQGNSA. The CDR3 spans 14 residues. CDR3: CASSLGGSLYEQYF. Written as DNA, the CDR3 is TGTGCCAGCAGCTTAGGGGGTAGTTTATACGAGCAGTACTTC.

The chain employs TRBV2 and TRBJ2-1, with D tentatively TRBD1 (6 bases). Looked up from germline, CDR1 is SNHLY and CDR2 is FYNNEI. The CDR3 contains 14 residues. V dropped 3 bases and J dropped 2 bases, with 8 bases sitting between them. The CDR3 here is CASSERTAYNEQFF. In DNA, the CDR3 is TGTGCCAGCAGTGAGCGGACAGCCTACAATGAGCAGTTCTTC.

This clone occurred once. The chain couples TRBV6-5 to TRBJ2-7; TRBD2 matches at 7 bases. Trimming took 6 bases from V and 4 from J; bases not matched to a gene: 9. This CDR3 region has 14 residues. In germline, CDR1 is MNHEY, CDR2 SVGAGI. CDR3 nucleotides: TGTGCCAGCAGAAGACATCGGGAGGCATACGAGCAGTACTTC. This sequence encodes CASRRHREAYEQYF.

The chain carries TRBV5-1 and TRBJ2-7; D is ambiguous. The CDR3 loop spans 17 amino acids. The V gene's germline CDR1 is SGHRS and CDR2 YFSETQ. V gave up 5 bases and J gave up 5 bases, with 26 bases separating them. The DNA for the CDR3 is TGCGCCAGCAGTCCCGGAGACCGGTGGATTGGCGGCGACGAGCAGTACTTC. It encodes CASSPGDRWIGGDEQYF.

The chain couples TRBV7-9 to TRBJ1-1; 7 bases agree with TRBD1. The CDR3 extends over 14 amino acids. After removal of 1 base from V and 7 bases from J, the junction contained 6 bases not matched to a gene. CDR1 and CDR2 from the germline V gene are SEHNR and FQNEAQ (reference sequence). The CDR3 coding sequence is TGTGCCAGCAGCTTAGACAGGGGACAAGGTGAAGCTTTCTTT. This encodes CASSLDRGQGEAFF.

The chain uses TRBV28 and TRBJ2-4; D is ambiguous. The CDR3 is 15 amino acids. Germline-derived CDR1 and CDR2 are MDHEN and SYDVKM. V was trimmed by 2 bases and J by 0 bases, leaving 8 bases between them. This CDR3 reads CASSLAALAKNIQYF. The CDR3 nucleotides are TGTGCCAGCAGTTTAGCGGCCCTAGCCAAAAACATTCAGTACTTC. The entire variable domain, with the rest obtained from reference TRBV28 and TRBJ2-4, is as follows: DVKVTQSSRYLVKRTGEKVFLECVQDMDHENMFWYRQDPGLGLRLIYFSYDVKMKEKGDIPEGYSVSREKKERFSLILESASTNQTSMYLCASSLAALAKNIQYFGAGTRLSVL.

This clone was recorded only once. The V and J genes are TRBV27 and TRBJ2-3; TRBD1 might be the D (6 bases). The CDR3 is 16 amino acids. Germline loops: CDR1 MNHEY, CDR2 SMNVEV (reference sequence). Trimming removed 5 bases from V and 1 base from J, with 16 bases in between. CDR3 DNA: TGTGCCAGCAGTCCGATACAGGGTCGTGGCACAGATACGCAGTATTTT. This gives the protein CASSPIQGRGTDTQYF.

The chain employs TRBV3-1 (or the pseudogene TRBV3-2) and TRBJ1-5; D ambiguous. Trimming pared 1 base from V and 3 bases from J, leaving 10 bases between. The CDR3 contains 15 residues. Germline V gives CDR1 LGHDT, CDR2 YNNKEL (reference sequence). The CDR3 nucleotides read TGTGCCAGCAGCCAAGGTCCGGTCTCCAATCAGCCCCAGCATTTT. This codes for CASSQGPVSNQPQHF.

The chain links TRBV11-3 to TRBJ2-7; D might be TRBD1 or TRBD2, each matching 5 bases. The CDR3 totals 18 residues. V shed 1 base and J shed 5 bases, with 24 bases lying between them. Germline V gene lookup returns CDR1 SGHNT and CDR2 YENEEA. CDR3 DNA: TGTGCCAGCAGCTTAGTTTGCCGTCGGGGCACGAGATCCAACGAGCAGTACTTC. It is translated as CASSLVCRRGTRSNEQYF.

The chain recombines TRBV28 with TRBJ2-4; 7 bases are shared with TRBD1. The trim removed 10 bases at V and 3 bases at J, leaving 15 bases unmatched. The CDR3 is made up of 16 amino acids. Germline V lookup: CDR1 MDHEN, CDR2 SYDVKM. Here the CDR3 reads CATSKQGSSGKNIQYF. DNA for the CDR3: TGTGCCACTTCAAAACAGGGGAGTTCGGGCAAAAACATTCAGTACTTC.

This chain links TRBV15 with TRBJ1-2, with D maybe TRBD1 (6 bases). In germline, CDR1 is LNHNV, CDR2 YYDKDF (reference sequence). The ends were cut back, 3 bases at V and 3 bases at J, with 11 bases in the middle. This CDR3 region has 14 residues. CDR3 nucleotide sequence: TGTGCCACCAGCAGGGGGGCGACAGACTATGGCTACACCTTC. It codes for CATSRGATDYGYTF.

This chain uses TRBV11-2 with TRBJ2-2; D unresolved. From germline, CDR1 is SGHAT and CDR2 FQNNGV. Trimming pared 6 bases from V and 6 bases from J, leaving 17 bases between. The CDR3 covers 15 residues. The CDR3 DNA is TGTGCCAGCAGTACGGGTGGCGGCGGATCCGGGGAGCTGTTTTTT. It is translated as CASSTGGGGSGELFF.

With regard to this clone: Other DNA sequences from this sample encode an identical CDR3 as well. The chain joins TRBV27 to TRBJ2-1; D is unclear. This CDR3 is built from 13 residues. Germline V lookup: CDR1 MNHEY, CDR2 SMNVEV (reference sequence). Trimming left V 2 bases short and J 4 bases short, with 6 bases between. CDR3 DNA sequence: TGTGCCAGCAGTTTACGCCCTTACAATGAGCAGTTCTTC. It encodes CASSLRPYNEQFF.

The chain is built from TRBV2 and TRBJ2-1; D uncertain. This CDR3 spans 12 amino acids. V shed 6 bases and J shed 4 bases, with 7 bases lying between them. Germline loops: CDR1 SNHLY, CDR2 FYNNEI. The CDR3 is CASRTLYNEQFF. CDR3 bases: TGTGCCAGCAGGACCCTGTACAATGAGCAGTTCTTC.

This rearrangement joins TRBV5-4 to TRBJ2-2, with TRBD2 identical over 8 bases. V shed 5 bases and J 5 bases; nucleotides not matched to a gene: 14. The germline CDR1 and CDR2 sequences are SGHNT and YYREEE (reference sequence). There are 17 residues in the CDR3. This CDR3 is CASRMSSGAHLTGELFF. CDR3 nucleotide sequence: TGTGCCAGCAGGATGAGTAGCGGGGCTCACCTTACCGGGGAGCTGTTTTTT. The variable domain in full, completed from reference TRBV5-4 and TRBJ2-2, reads ETGVTQSPTHLIKTRGQQVTLRCSSQSGHNTVSWYQQALGQGPQFIFQYYREEENGRGNFPPRFSGLQFPNYSSELNVNALELDDSALYLCASRMSSGAHLTGELFFGEGSRLTVL.

The V call is TRBV6-6, the J call TRBJ1-5; 7 bases fit TRBD1. CDR1 MNHNY and CDR2 SVGAGI come from the germline V gene (reference sequence). The CDR3 is 15 amino acids. J lost 0 bases, V lost 6 bases, and 5 bases had no gene match. CDR3 sequence: CASSKQGSSNQPQHF. In DNA, the CDR3 is TGTGCCAGCAGCAAACAGGGGTCTAGCAATCAGCCCCAGCATTTT.

The chain links TRBV7-9 to TRBJ1-1; TRBD1 might be the D (6 bases). This CDR3 region has 15 residues. V lost 5 bases, J lost 1 base, and 14 bases lay in between. CDR1 is SEHNR and CDR2 is FQNEAQ in the germline V gene (reference sequence). This CDR3 reads CASSPGDRGNTEAFF. CDR3 DNA: TGTGCCAGCAGCCCAGGGGACCGGGGGAACACTGAAGCTTTCTTT.

The chain carries TRBV5-1 and TRBJ1-4; a possible D gene is TRBD1 (5 bases). The germline gives CDR1 SGHRS, CDR2 YFSETQ. V lost 4 bases to trimming and J lost 3 bases, with 10 bases between them. The CDR3 length is 14 residues. CDR3: CASSQDTSNEKLFF. The CDR3 DNA reads as TGCGCCAGCAGCCAGGACACCTCTAATGAAAAACTGTTTTTT.

The rearrangement links TRBV7-9 to TRBJ2-3; 9 nucleotides match TRBD1. The CDR3 length is 15 residues. V lost 5 bases to trimming and J lost 4 bases; unmatched junction nucleotides: 7. Germline CDR1 is SEHNR and CDR2 is FQNEAQ (reference sequence). The CDR3 bases are TGTGCCAGCAGCCCCGGGACAGGGTTTTCAGATACGCAGTATTTT. Residues: CASSPGTGFSDTQYF.

This chain joins TRBV7-6 and TRBJ2-2; D gene uncertain. Germline V CDR1 and CDR2: SGHVS, FNYEAQ. Between the trimmed V and J ends, which lost 1 base and 8 bases, there was a span of 2 bases. The CDR3 is 11 residues long. The CDR3 protein is CASSLEGELFF. The CDR3 bases are TGTGCCAGCAGCTTAGAAGGGGAGCTGTTTTTT.

V gene TRBV10-3 combines with J gene TRBJ2-3; D is possibly TRBD1 or TRBD2 (5 bases each). The V end lost 9 bases, the J end lost 0 bases, and 10 bases lay between the germline ends. Germline CDR1 and CDR2: ENHRY and SYGVKD. CDR3 size: 13 residues. In DNA, the CDR3 is TGTGCCATTTATGGGGGTAGCACAGATACGCAGTATTTT. Amino acids: CAIYGGSTDTQYF.

The gene calls are TRBV6-5 and TRBJ2-3; TRBD1 might be the D (6 bases). The CDR3 runs to 15 residues. The germline gives CDR1 MNHEY, CDR2 SVGAGI. Trimming removed 6 bases from V and 0 bases from J, with 13 bases in between. Here the CDR3 DNA reads TGTGCCAGCAGACTAAGGACAGCTAGCACAGATACGCAGTATTTT. This gives the protein CASRLRTASTDTQYF.

This chain joins TRBV11-1 and TRBJ2-5; no reliable D call. With 1 base removed from V and 5 bases from J, the gap between germline ends came to 14 bases. CDR1 and CDR2 from the germline V gene are SGHAT and FQDESV (reference sequence). The CDR3 sequence is 15 residues long. The CDR3 sequence: CASSLGLVEMETQYF. Here the CDR3 DNA reads TGTGCCAGCAGCTTAGGGTTGGTTGAAATGGAGACCCAGTACTTC.

The chain joins TRBV27 to TRBJ1-6, with D perhaps matching TRBD1 (6 bases). Germline V gene data show CDR1 as MNHEY and CDR2 as SMNVEV (reference sequence). This CDR3 region has 12 residues. V lost 5 bases to trimming and J lost 13 bases, with 12 bases between them. The CDR3 DNA sequence: TGTGCCAGCAGTATCACAGGGAAGCCCCTCCACTTT. This gives the protein CASSITGKPLHF.

This clone was picked up one time. This chain connects TRBV4-1 to TRBJ2-4; 8 positions match TRBD1. In germline, CDR1 is MGHRA, CDR2 YSYEKL. Losses at the gene ends were 3 bases for V and 6 bases for J; bases not matched to a gene: 13. The CDR3 is made up of 17 amino acids. The CDR3 sequence: CASSHPQGAGGRNIQYF. The CDR3 DNA follows: TGCGCCAGCAGCCACCCTCAGGGGGCAGGTGGGAGAAACATTCAGTACTTC.

The chain couples TRBV2 to TRBJ1-2; weak D call: TRBD1 (5 bases). Germline V gene data show CDR1 as SNHLY and CDR2 as FYNNEI. This CDR3 has 14 residues. Trimming removed 6 bases at V and 0 bases at J, with 11 bases between. CDR3 DNA sequence: TGTGCCAGCAGGCGGGGCCTAGCTAACTATGGCTACACCTTC. Its protein is CASRRGLANYGYTF. The entire variable domain, with the rest obtained from reference TRBV2 and TRBJ1-2, is as follows: EPEVTQTPSHQVTQMGQEVILRCVPISNHLYFYWYRQILGQKVEFLVSFYNNEISEKSEIFDDQFSVERPDGSNFTLKIRSTKLEDSAMYFCASRRGLANYGYTFGSGTRLTVV.

This chain connects TRBV5-8 to TRBJ1-6; TRBD1 is a possible D gene (5 bases). The ends were cut back, 4 bases at V and 14 bases at J, with 19 bases in the middle. This CDR3 is built from 14 residues. Germline-derived CDR1 and CDR2 are SGHTS and YDEGEE. CDR3: CASSTGGLLGTLHF. The DNA for the CDR3 is TGTGCCAGCAGCACCGGGGGATTACTCGGGACCCTCCACTTT. The whole variable domain, remainder taken from reference TRBV5-8 and TRBJ1-6, is EAGVTQSPTHLIKTRGQQATLRCSPISGHTSVYWYQQALGLGLQFLLWYDEGEERNRGNFPPRFSGRQFPNYSSELNVNALELEDSALYLCASSTGGLLGTLHFGNGTRLTVT.